Each of the 9 T cell receptor beta chains below was sequenced from the same sample in a study of blood T cell repertoires in COVID-19. The table came from immunoSEQ multiplex PCR; TCRdb's copy has only in-frame clones and leaves some out. The table has under 200,000 clones, 89% seen once. What was sequenced was PBMCs or T cells enriched from blood (not recorded which). Receptors were obtained from a woman aged 18 to 35 who had recovered from COVID-19.

This chain links TRBV3-1 (or the pseudogene TRBV3-2) with TRBJ2-2, with TRBD1 matching over 10 bases. Germline V gives CDR1 LGHDT, CDR2 YNNKEL (reference sequence). Losses at the gene ends were 2 bases for V and 6 bases for J; bases not matched to a gene: 3. The CDR3 sequence is 15 residues long. The CDR3 reads CASSQPTGGPGELFF. In DNA, the CDR3 is TGTGCCAGCAGCCAACCGACAGGGGGCCCCGGGGAGCTGTTTTTT.

V usage is TRBV24-1 and J usage is TRBJ1-1; D possibly corresponds to TRBD1 (6 bases). The germline CDR1 and CDR2 sequences are KGHDR and SFDVKD. The CDR3 consists of 13 residues. Trimming took 7 bases from V and 2 from J, leaving 10 bases between them. CDR3 coding DNA: TGTGCCACCAGGTCAGGGGATAACACTGAAGCTTTCTTT. This encodes CATRSGDNTEAFF.

The chain carries TRBV28 and TRBJ2-7; tentatively, D is TRBD2 (6 bases). This CDR3 region has 13 residues. The V and J ends lost 6 bases and 5 bases respectively, with 14 bases between them. CDR1 and CDR2 from the germline V gene are MDHEN and SYDVKM. The DNA of the CDR3 is TGTGCCAGCAGGGGACTGATGTCTCACGAGCAGTACTTC. Translated, it gives CASRGLMSHEQYF. Together with reference TRBV28 and TRBJ2-7, the CDR3 gives the full variable domain: DVKVTQSSRYLVKRTGEKVFLECVQDMDHENMFWYRQDPGLGLRLIYFSYDVKMKEKGDIPEGYSVSREKKERFSLILESASTNQTSMYLCASRGLMSHEQYFGPGTRLTVT.

In DNA form, the CDR3 reads TGTGCCAGCGCCCCCGCGGGAGATGGCAATGAGCAGTTCTTC. Translating gives CASAPAGDGNEQFF. J is TRBJ2-1 and V is TRBV6-6; 7 bases line up with TRBD2. This CDR3 is built from 14 residues. V was clipped by 8 bases and J by 6 bases; unmatched bases: 10. CDR1 MNHNY and CDR2 SVGAGI come from the germline V gene (reference sequence).

This chain connects TRBV28 to TRBJ2-5; 12 nucleotides match TRBD2. This CDR3 has 15 amino acids. The V segment lost 8 bases and the J segment 4 bases; nucleotides outside the gene matches: 8. Germline V gene lookup returns CDR1 MDHEN and CDR2 SYDVKM. The CDR3 sequence: CASGTSGRLLETQYF. As DNA, the CDR3 is TGTGCCAGCGGCACTAGCGGGAGGTTATTAGAGACCCAGTACTTC.

The chain combines TRBV18 with TRBJ1-4; D is uncertain. V lost 3 bases to trimming and J lost 0 bases, with 11 bases between them. The germline CDR1 and CDR2 sequences are KGHSH and LQKENI. There are 16 residues in the CDR3. DNA of the CDR3: TGTGCCAGCTCACCCGATACACCTGCAACTAATGAAAAACTGTTTTTT. Translation: CASSPDTPATNEKLFF.

This rearrangement joins TRBV13 to TRBJ1-1; the D gene is possibly TRBD1 (6 bases). Germline-derived CDR1 and CDR2 are PRHDT and FYEKMQ (reference sequence). The CDR3 spans 12 residues. V was shortened by 5 bases and J by 9 bases, with 13 bases between the two germline ends. The CDR3 sequence is CASSDSGQKAFF. CDR3 DNA sequence: TGTGCCAGCAGCGATAGTGGACAGAAAGCTTTCTTT.

The chain couples TRBV30 to TRBJ1-3; D gene unclear. The CDR3 totals 14 residues. V lost 3 bases and J 4 bases, leaving 13 bases between the germline ends. CDR1 is GTSNPN and CDR2 is SVGIG in the germline V gene (reference sequence). CDR3 residues: CAWSQALTGNTIYF. DNA of the CDR3: TGTGCCTGGAGCCAGGCGCTTACAGGAAACACCATATATTTT. The whole variable domain, remainder taken from reference TRBV30 and TRBJ1-3, is SQTIHQWPATLVQPVGSPLSLECTVEGTSNPNLYWYRQAAGRGLQLLFYSVGIGQISSEVPQNLSASRPQDRQFILSSKKLLLSDSGFYLCAWSQALTGNTIYFGEGSWLTVV.

V usage is TRBV20-1 and J usage is TRBJ2-5; TRBD2 aligns across 7 bases. The V and J ends lost 3 bases and 9 bases, in that order; junction bases with no gene match: 7. The CDR3 runs 12 residues. Germline V gives CDR1 DFQATT, CDR2 SNEGSKA (reference sequence). Here the CDR3 DNA reads TGCAGTGCTAGTCTAGAGAGCGGGGCCCAGTACTTC. Its translation: CSASLESGAQYF.